Below are 25 T cell receptor beta chains sequenced from a single sample in a study of beta chain features in type 1 diabetes. Study-level points and caveats: There was a moderate but significant shortening of TCRB CDR3s in all four CD4+ subsets of Type 1 diabetes patients.

No antigens are known for them. Expressed TCRB transcripts were sequenced after all isolated RNA was converted to cDNA. Assay: immunoSEQ multiplex PCR; the TCRdb copy retains only in-frame clones and omits some. This sample carries roughly 340,000 clones, about 14% of them seen once, and the ten largest clones take roughly 0.015%. Sequencing input: naive CD4+ T cells from blood. These receptors all come from a woman under 30 with type 1 diabetes.

Regarding this clone: Other DNA sequences in the same sample also yield this CDR3. The chain is built from TRBV18 and TRBJ2-1; 15 positions match TRBD2. This CDR3 is 15 amino acids long. Germline loops: CDR1 KGHSH, CDR2 LQKENI. After removal of 3 bases from V and 7 bases from J, the junction contained 1 base not matched to a gene. CDR3 in amino acids: CASSPGTSGRNEQFF. CDR3 in DNA: TGTGCCAGCTCACCTGGGACTAGCGGGAGGAATGAGCAGTTCTTC.

The chain carries TRBV5-4 and TRBJ2-2; 9 bases map to TRBD1. The ends lost 0 bases at V and 6 bases at J; junction bases unmatched: 6. The CDR3 runs 16 residues. The germline gives CDR1 SGHNT, CDR2 YYREEE (reference sequence). The CDR3 nucleotides are TGTGCCAGCAGCTTGGGGGACAGGGTGAAGGCCGGGGAGCTGTTTTTT. Its protein is CASSLGDRVKAGELFF.

This clone has a handful of counts. This rearrangement joins TRBV7-6 to TRBJ2-3, with D hard to call. Per the germline V gene, CDR1 is SGHVS and CDR2 is FNYEAQ. Trimming stripped 4 bases from V and 5 bases from J, with 4 bases between. The CDR3 totals 11 residues. CDR3 sequence reads: CASSSRDTQYF. In DNA form, the CDR3 reads TGTGCCAGCAGCTCCAGAGATACGCAGTATTTT.

This clone was seen more than once but under ten times. The chain recombines TRBV19 with TRBJ2-5, with a weak D call TRBD2 (6 bases). This CDR3 spans 13 amino acids. V was trimmed by 4 bases and J by 2 bases, leaving 8 bases between them. The germline gives CDR1 LNHDA, CDR2 SQIVND (reference sequence). DNA for the CDR3: TGTGCCAGTAGTAGGGGGGTTCAAGAGACCCAGTACTTC. Encoded protein: CASSRGVQETQYF.

This clone showed up just a few times. The chain employs TRBV18 and TRBJ2-5, with D perhaps matching TRBD2 (6 bases). The CDR3 consists of 13 residues. Germline CDR1 and CDR2: KGHSH and LQKENI. V gave up 3 bases and J gave up 4 bases, with 9 bases separating them. The CDR3 sequence is CASSPGLPETQYF. The CDR3 region has the DNA TGTGCCAGCTCACCGGGACTCCCAGAGACCCAGTACTTC.

The V call is TRBV6-5, the J call TRBJ2-2; 9 bases fit TRBD1. The CDR3 extends over 15 amino acids. The V segment lost 6 bases and the J segment 5 bases; nucleotides outside the gene matches: 7. Germline V lookup: CDR1 MNHEY, CDR2 SVGAGI. The CDR3 region has the DNA TGTGCCAGCAGAACGACAGGGGGTATTACCGGGGAGCTGTTTTTT. This translates into CASRTTGGITGELFF.

This clone was detected only a few times. The V call is TRBV2, the J call TRBJ2-5, with 9 bases fitting TRBD1. With 11 bases clipped from V and 2 bases from J, the junction kept 3 bases outside the gene matches. The germline gives CDR1 SNHLY, CDR2 FYNNEI. The CDR3 totals 12 residues. CDR3 in DNA: TGTGCCGGGGACAGGGAGCAAGAGACCCAGTACTTC. It translates to CAGDREQETQYF.

The rearrangement uses TRBV19 and TRBJ1-1; D possibly corresponds to TRBD1 (5 bases). V gave up 5 bases and J gave up 3 bases, with 10 bases separating them. The CDR3 covers 13 residues. Germline V lookup: CDR1 LNHDA, CDR2 SQIVND (reference sequence). The CDR3: CASSLNRYTEAFF. CDR3 nucleotides: TGTGCCAGTAGTCTAAACAGGTACACTGAAGCTTTCTTT.

This sequence joins TRBV7-2 and TRBJ2-1; D perhaps matches TRBD2 (5 bases). This CDR3 comprises 16 residues. Germline lookup yields CDR1 SGHTA and CDR2 FQGNSA. Between the trimmed V and J ends, which lost 0 bases and 6 bases, there was a span of 15 bases. The chain's CDR3 is CASSLAVLGIGNEQFF. CDR3 sequence (DNA): TGTGCCAGCAGCTTAGCTGTACTAGGGATAGGCAATGAGCAGTTCTTC.

V is TRBV7-9 and J is TRBJ1-1; TRBD1 is a possible D gene (6 bases). The CDR3 contains 15 residues. The germline V gene encodes CDR1 SEHNR and CDR2 FQNEAQ (reference sequence). V lost 2 bases and J lost 4, with 14 bases in between. The CDR3 nucleotides are TGTGCCAGCAGCTTACGGGGGGCAGAGGGCACTGAAGCTTTCTTT. Amino acid sequence: CASSLRGAEGTEAFF. Full variable domain (remainder filled in from reference TRBV7-9 and TRBJ1-1): DTGVSQNPRHKITKRGQNVTFRCDPISEHNRLYWYRQTLGQGPEFLTYFQNEAQLEKSRLLSDRFSAERPKGSFSTLEIQRTEQGDSAMYLCASSLRGAEGTEAFFGQGTRLTVV.

The J gene is TRBJ2-7, the V gene TRBV11-2, with D uncertain. The CDR3 has 15 amino acids. The germline gives CDR1 SGHAT, CDR2 FQNNGV. V gave up 3 bases and J gave up 2 bases, with 14 bases separating them. The CDR3 nucleotides read TGTGCCAGCAGCTTTTACTCCCTTAAGACCTACGAGCAGTACTTC. It specifies CASSFYSLKTYEQYF.

V usage is TRBV25-1 and J usage is TRBJ2-7; 11 positions agree with TRBD1. V trimming: 2 bases; J trimming: 3 bases; junction bases outside the gene matches: 3. This CDR3 comprises 15 residues. Germline V lookup: CDR1 MGHDK, CDR2 SYGVNS. The CDR3 here is CASSETGQGDYEQYF. The DNA of the CDR3 is TGTGCCAGCAGTGAAACGGGACAGGGGGACTACGAGCAGTACTTC.

V and J are TRBV10-3 and TRBJ1-5, with TRBD1 as a possible D gene (6 bases). CDR3 size: 15 residues. Looked up from germline, CDR1 is ENHRY and CDR2 is SYGVKD. Trimming shortened V by 5 bases and J by 2 bases, and 13 bases separated the two germline ends. CDR3 residues: CAISPGAGGNQPQHF. Here the CDR3 DNA reads TGTGCCATCAGTCCTGGGGCAGGGGGCAATCAGCCCCAGCATTTT.

This clone was detected a few times. The chain has TRBV30 and TRBJ1-2; D remains ambiguous. This CDR3 is 12 amino acids long. V was cut by 2 bases and J by 7 bases, with 11 bases left in between. CDR1 and CDR2 from the germline V gene are GTSNPN and SVGIG (reference sequence). This CDR3 is CAWSPGLSGYTF. Written as DNA, the CDR3 is TGTGCCTGGAGTCCAGGACTTAGTGGCTACACCTTC.

This chain connects TRBV10-3 to TRBJ2-1, with TRBD2 identical over 8 bases. The CDR3 runs 19 residues. Trimming at V came to 4 bases and at J to 0 bases, leaving 14 bases not matched to a gene. CDR1 ENHRY and CDR2 SYGVKD come from the germline V gene. The CDR3 DNA reads as TGTGCCATCAGTGGGACTAGCTCCGGGGTCGGGAGCTCCTACAATGAGCAGTTCTTC. Translation gives CAISGTSSGVGSSYNEQFF.

This clone was counted a few times. V gene TRBV5-1 combines with J gene TRBJ2-5; D possibly corresponds to TRBD1 (6 bases). V was shortened by 3 bases and J by 5 bases, with 20 bases between the two germline ends. CDR3 length: 16 amino acids. Germline V gene sequence: CDR1 SGHRS, CDR2 YFSETQ. CDR3 sequence (DNA): TGCGCCAGCAGCTACCTCCCCTTACAGGGTGGGGAGACCCAGTACTTC. Translated: CASSYLPLQGGETQYF.

This clone showed up just a few times. The V call is TRBV5-1, the J call TRBJ2-7; possibly TRBD2 for D (5 bases). Trimming took off 7 bases at V and 0 bases at J, with 14 bases between the two ends. The CDR3 spans 14 residues. CDR1 SGHRS and CDR2 YFSETQ come from the germline V gene. CDR3 loop: CASRRISSSYEQYF. DNA for the CDR3: TGCGCCAGCCGGAGGATCTCGAGCTCCTACGAGCAGTACTTC.

This clone was seen a few times. The V gene is TRBV7-2, the J gene TRBJ1-2; TRBD1 matches 8 bases. This CDR3 contains 14 residues. Trimming at V came to 3 bases and at J to 2 bases, leaving 2 bases not matched to a gene. Per the germline V gene, CDR1 is SGHTA and CDR2 is FQGNSA. The CDR3 region is CASSFGQGNYGYTF. The CDR3, as DNA: TGTGCCAGCAGCTTCGGACAGGGAAACTATGGCTACACCTTC.

This clone was seen a handful of times. The sample carries other DNA sequences with the same CDR3. The V call is TRBV7-9, the J call TRBJ2-3; 10 positions agree with TRBD2. Looked up from germline, CDR1 is SEHNR and CDR2 is FQNEAQ (reference sequence). V was pared by 5 bases and J by 0 bases, with 5 bases of the junction left unmatched. The CDR3 is 16 residues long. CDR3 in DNA: TGTGCCAGCAGCCGGACTAGCGGCACTAGCACAGATACGCAGTATTTT. Its protein product is CASSRTSGTSTDTQYF.

This clone was counted a few times. The chain joins TRBV7-9 to TRBJ2-3; D uncertain. Germline V gene data show CDR1 as SEHNR and CDR2 as FQNEAQ (reference sequence). The ends were cut back, 5 bases at V and 7 bases at J, with 10 bases in the middle. The length of the CDR3 is 12 residues. In nucleotides, the CDR3 is TGTGCCAGCAGCACTGACACGAATACGCAGTATTTT. Translation: CASSTDTNTQYF.

The chain employs TRBV18 and TRBJ2-5; 12 positions match TRBD2. CDR1 is KGHSH and CDR2 is LQKENI in the germline V gene. J gave up 5 bases and V 1 base, and 8 bases lay outside the gene matches. CDR3 length: 17 residues. The DNA of the CDR3 is TGTGCCAGCTCACCACTCGGGGGACTAGCGGGCGGTGAGACCCAGTACTTC. Amino acid sequence: CASSPLGGLAGGETQYF.

The chain carries TRBV7-9 and TRBJ1-5, with unresolved D. The germline gives CDR1 SEHNR, CDR2 FQNEAQ (reference sequence). V shed 2 bases and J shed 5 bases, with 10 bases lying between them. This CDR3 region has 14 residues. This chain's CDR3 is CASSLKSSDQPQHF. In DNA form, the CDR3 reads TGTGCCAGCAGCTTAAAAAGCTCTGATCAGCCCCAGCATTTT.

The chain recombines TRBV7-9 with TRBJ1-1, with D perhaps TRBD1 (6 bases). Germline loops: CDR1 SEHNR, CDR2 FQNEAQ (reference sequence). The V end lost 6 bases, the J end lost 6 bases, and 8 bases lay between the germline ends. The CDR3 totals 11 residues. The CDR3 is CASSYRAEAFF. The CDR3 nucleotides read TGTGCCAGCAGTTACAGGGCTGAAGCTTTCTTT.

This chain connects TRBV6-6 to TRBJ1-1; perhaps TRBD1 as D (6 bases). The CDR3 length is 13 residues. CDR1 is MNHNY and CDR2 is SVGAGI in the germline V gene (reference sequence). Trimming shortened V by 6 bases and J by 4 bases, and 12 bases separated the two germline ends. The CDR3 DNA sequence: TGTGCCAGCAGGATGGGGGGGCTCACTGAAGCTTTCTTT. Its protein product is CASRMGGLTEAFF.

This clone was counted a few times. V and J are TRBV7-9 and TRBJ2-7; 12 bases align to TRBD2. Germline V gene lookup returns CDR1 SEHNR and CDR2 FQNEAQ (reference sequence). The V and J ends lost 5 bases and 0 bases, in that order; junction bases with no gene match: 2. The CDR3 spans 15 residues. CDR3 in amino acids: CASSRTSGNSYEQYF. The CDR3 bases are TGTGCCAGCAGCCGGACTAGCGGGAACTCCTACGAGCAGTACTTC.